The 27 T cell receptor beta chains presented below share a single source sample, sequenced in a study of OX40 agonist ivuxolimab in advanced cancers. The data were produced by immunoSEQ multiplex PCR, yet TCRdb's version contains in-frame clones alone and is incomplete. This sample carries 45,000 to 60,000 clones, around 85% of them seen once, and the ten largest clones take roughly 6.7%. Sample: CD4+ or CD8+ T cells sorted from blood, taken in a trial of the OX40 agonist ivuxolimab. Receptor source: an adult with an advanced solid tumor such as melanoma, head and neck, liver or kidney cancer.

CDR3 nucleotide sequence: TGTGCCAGCAAGCCGGGACAGGGGAGGGTCGGTTCACCCCTCCACTTT. This sequence encodes CASKPGQGRVGSPLHF. The rearrangement joins TRBV2 to TRBJ1-6, with 10 bases fitting TRBD1. Germline CDR1 is SNHLY and CDR2 is FYNNEI. V shed 7 bases, J shed 9 bases, and the junction held 12 bases outside the gene matches. CDR3 length: 16 residues.

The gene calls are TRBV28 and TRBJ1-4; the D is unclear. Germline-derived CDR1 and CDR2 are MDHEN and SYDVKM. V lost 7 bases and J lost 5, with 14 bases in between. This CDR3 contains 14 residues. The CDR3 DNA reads TGTGCCAGCACCTCGGACGGGATGAATGAAAAACTGTTTTTT. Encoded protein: CASTSDGMNEKLFF.

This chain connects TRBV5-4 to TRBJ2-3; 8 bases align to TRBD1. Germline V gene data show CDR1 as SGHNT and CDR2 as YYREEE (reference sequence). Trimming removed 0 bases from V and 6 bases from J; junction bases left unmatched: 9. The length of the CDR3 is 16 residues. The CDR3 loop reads CASSLGGAGGYDTQYF. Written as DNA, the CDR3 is TGTGCCAGCAGCTTGGGAGGAGCAGGGGGCTACGATACGCAGTATTTT.

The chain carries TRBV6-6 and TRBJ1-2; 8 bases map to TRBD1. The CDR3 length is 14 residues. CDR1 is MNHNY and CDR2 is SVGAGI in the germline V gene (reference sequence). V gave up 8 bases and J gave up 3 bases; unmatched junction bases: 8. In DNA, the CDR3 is TGTGCCAGCTCCCTCGGACAGGGCGACTATGGCTACACCTTC. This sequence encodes CASSLGQGDYGYTF.

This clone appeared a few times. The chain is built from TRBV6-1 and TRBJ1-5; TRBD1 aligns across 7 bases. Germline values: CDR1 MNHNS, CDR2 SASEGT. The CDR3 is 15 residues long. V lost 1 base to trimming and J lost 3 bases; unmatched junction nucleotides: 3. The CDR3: CASSEGTGINQPQHF. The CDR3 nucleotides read TGTGCCAGCAGTGAAGGGACAGGAATCAATCAGCCCCAGCATTTT.

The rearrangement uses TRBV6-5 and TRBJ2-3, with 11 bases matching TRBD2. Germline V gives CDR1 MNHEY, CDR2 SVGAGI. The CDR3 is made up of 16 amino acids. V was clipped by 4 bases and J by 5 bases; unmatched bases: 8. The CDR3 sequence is CASSSLAGGRGDTQYF. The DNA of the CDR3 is TGTGCCAGCAGTTCCCTAGCGGGGGGCCGCGGAGATACGCAGTATTTT.

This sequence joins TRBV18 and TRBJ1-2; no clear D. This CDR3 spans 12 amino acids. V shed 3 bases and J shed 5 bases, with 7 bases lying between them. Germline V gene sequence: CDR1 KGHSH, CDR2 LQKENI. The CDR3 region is CASSPEPYGYTF. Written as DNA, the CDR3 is TGTGCCAGCTCACCCGAACCGTATGGCTACACCTTC.

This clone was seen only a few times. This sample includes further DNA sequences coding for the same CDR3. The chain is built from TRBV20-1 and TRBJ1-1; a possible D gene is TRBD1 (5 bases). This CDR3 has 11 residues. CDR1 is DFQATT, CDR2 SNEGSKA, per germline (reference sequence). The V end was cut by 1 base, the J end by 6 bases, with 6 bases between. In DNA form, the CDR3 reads TGCAGTGCTAGAGTGGGGGCTGAAGCTTTCTTT. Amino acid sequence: CSARVGAEAFF.

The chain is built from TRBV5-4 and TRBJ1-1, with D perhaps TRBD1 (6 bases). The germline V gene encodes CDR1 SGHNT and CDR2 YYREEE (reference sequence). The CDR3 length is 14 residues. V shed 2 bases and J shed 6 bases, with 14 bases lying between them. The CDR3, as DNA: TGTGCCAGCAGCTTAGGAAGGGACAAGGCTGAAGCTTTCTTT. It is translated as CASSLGRDKAEAFF.

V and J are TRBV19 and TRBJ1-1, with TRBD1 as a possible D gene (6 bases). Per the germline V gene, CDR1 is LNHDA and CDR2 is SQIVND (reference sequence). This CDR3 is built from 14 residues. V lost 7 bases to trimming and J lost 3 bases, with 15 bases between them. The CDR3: CASKGLAGDTEAFF. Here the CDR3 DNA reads TGTGCCAGTAAGGGTTTGGCAGGGGACACTGAAGCTTTCTTT. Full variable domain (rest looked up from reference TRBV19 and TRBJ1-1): DGGITQSPKYLFRKEGQNVTLSCEQNLNHDAMYWYRQDPGQGLRLIYYSQIVNDFQKGDIAEGYSVSREKKESFPLTVTSAQKNPTAFYLCASKGLAGDTEAFFGQGTRLTVV.

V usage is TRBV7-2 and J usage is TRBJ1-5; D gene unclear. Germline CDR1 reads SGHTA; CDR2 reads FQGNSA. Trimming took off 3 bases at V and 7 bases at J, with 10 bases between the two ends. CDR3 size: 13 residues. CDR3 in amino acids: CASSFSVVQPQHF. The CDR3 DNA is TGTGCCAGCAGCTTCTCTGTAGTCCAGCCCCAGCATTTT.

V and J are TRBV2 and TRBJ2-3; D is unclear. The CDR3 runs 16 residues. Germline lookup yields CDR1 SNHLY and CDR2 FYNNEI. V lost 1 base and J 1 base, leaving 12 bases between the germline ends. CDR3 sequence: CASSEGRGGGTDTQYF. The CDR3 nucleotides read TGTGCCAGCAGTGAAGGGCGTGGTGGGGGCACAGATACGCAGTATTTT.

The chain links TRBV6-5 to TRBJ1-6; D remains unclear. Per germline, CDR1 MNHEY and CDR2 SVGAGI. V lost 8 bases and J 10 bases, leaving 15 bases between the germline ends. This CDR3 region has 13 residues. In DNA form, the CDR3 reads TGTGCCAGCGGGGAGCGGGCAGAGTCACCCCTCCACTTT. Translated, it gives CASGERAESPLHF.

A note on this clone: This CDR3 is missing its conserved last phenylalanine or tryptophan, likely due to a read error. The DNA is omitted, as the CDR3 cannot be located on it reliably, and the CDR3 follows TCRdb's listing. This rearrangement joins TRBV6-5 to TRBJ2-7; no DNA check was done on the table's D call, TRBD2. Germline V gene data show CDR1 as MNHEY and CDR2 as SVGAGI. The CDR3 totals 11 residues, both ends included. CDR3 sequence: CASRRGASGPR.

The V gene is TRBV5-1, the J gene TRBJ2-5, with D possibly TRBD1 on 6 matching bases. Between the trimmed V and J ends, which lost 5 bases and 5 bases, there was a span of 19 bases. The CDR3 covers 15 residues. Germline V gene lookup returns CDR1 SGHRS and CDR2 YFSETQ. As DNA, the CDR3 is TGCGCCAGCAGTGCCCCCGACAGGACCGCGGAGACCCAGTACTTC. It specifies CASSAPDRTAETQYF.

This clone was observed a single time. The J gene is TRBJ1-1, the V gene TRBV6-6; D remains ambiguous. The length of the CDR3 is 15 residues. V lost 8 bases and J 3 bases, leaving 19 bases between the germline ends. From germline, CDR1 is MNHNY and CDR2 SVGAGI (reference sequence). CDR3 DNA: TGTGCCAGCCGAAGGTCGAGATACGAACACACTGAAGCTTTCTTT. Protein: CASRRSRYEHTEAFF.

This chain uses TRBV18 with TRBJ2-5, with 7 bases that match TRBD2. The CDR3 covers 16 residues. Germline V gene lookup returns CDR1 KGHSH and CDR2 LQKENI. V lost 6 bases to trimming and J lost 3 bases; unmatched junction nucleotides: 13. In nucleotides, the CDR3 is TGTGCCAGCTCCCTCGGAAACGGGGGGACCAAAGAGACCCAGTACTTC. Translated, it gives CASSLGNGGTKETQYF.

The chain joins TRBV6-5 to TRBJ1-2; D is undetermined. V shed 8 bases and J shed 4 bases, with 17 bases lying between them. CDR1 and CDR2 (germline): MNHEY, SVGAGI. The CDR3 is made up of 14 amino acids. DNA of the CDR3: TGTGCCAGCGTCGGAGGTTTCCCCCTCTATGGCTACACCTTC. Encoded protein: CASVGGFPLYGYTF.

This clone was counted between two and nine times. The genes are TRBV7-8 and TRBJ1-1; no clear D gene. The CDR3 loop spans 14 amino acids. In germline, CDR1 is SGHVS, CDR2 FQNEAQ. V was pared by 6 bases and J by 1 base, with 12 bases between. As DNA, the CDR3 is TGTGCCAGCAGTCGGAACAGTGGGAACACTGAAGCTTTCTTT. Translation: CASSRNSGNTEAFF.

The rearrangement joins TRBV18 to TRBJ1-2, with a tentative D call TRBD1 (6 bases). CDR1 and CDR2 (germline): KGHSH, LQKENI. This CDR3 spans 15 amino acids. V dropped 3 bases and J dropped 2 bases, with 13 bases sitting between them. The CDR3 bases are TGTGCCAGCTCACCCTTACAGGGCCCAAACTATGGCTACACCTTC. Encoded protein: CASSPLQGPNYGYTF.

The CDR3 reads CASSLAGGFYGYTF. The CDR3 DNA reads as TGTGCCAGCAGCTTAGCAGGGGGGTTCTATGGCTACACCTTC. The rearrangement links TRBV11-2 to TRBJ1-2, with 7 bases matching TRBD1. Germline CDR1 is SGHAT and CDR2 is FQNNGV. The V gene end was trimmed by 1 base and the J gene end by 4 bases; junction bases not matched to a gene: 3. This CDR3 region has 14 residues. Supplemented by reference TRBV11-2 and TRBJ1-2, the full variable domain reads EAGVAQSPRYKIIEKRQSVAFWCNPISGHATLYWYQQILGQGPKLLIQFQNNGVVDDSQLPKDRFSAERLKGVDSTLKIQPAKLEDSAVYLCASSLAGGFYGYTFGSGTRLTVV.

CDR3 sequence: CASSLLGTSGILKQYF. The DNA of the CDR3 is TGTGCCAGTAGCCTCCTGGGGACTAGCGGGATTCTGAAGCAGTACTTC. The V and J genes are TRBV19 and TRBJ2-7; 13 positions match TRBD2. The CDR3 extends over 16 amino acids. Germline V CDR1 and CDR2: LNHDA, SQIVND (reference sequence). The ends lost 6 bases at V and 8 bases at J; junction bases unmatched: 13.

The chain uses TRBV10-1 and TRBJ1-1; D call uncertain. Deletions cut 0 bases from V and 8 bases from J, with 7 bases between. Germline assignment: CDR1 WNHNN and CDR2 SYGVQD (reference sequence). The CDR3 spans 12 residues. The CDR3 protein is CASSESRREAFF. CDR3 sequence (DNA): TGCGCCAGCAGTGAGTCGAGAAGGGAAGCTTTCTTT.

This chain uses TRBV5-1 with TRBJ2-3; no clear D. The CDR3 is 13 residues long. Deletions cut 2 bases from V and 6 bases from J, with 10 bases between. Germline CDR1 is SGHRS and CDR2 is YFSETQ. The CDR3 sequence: CASSFSGIDTQYF. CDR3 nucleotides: TGCGCCAGCAGCTTCTCGGGCATTGATACGCAGTATTTT.

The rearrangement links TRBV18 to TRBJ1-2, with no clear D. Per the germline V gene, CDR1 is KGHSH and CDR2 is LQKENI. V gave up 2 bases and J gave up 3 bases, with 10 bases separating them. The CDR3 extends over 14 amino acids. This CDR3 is CASSPYPGYYGYTF. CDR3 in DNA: TGTGCCAGCTCACCATATCCAGGTTACTATGGCTACACCTTC.

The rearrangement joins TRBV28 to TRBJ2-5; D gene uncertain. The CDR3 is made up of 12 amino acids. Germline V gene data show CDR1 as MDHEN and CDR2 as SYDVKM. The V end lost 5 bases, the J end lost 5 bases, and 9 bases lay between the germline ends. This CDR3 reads CASSLIMETQYF. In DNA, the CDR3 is TGTGCCAGCAGTCTCATCATGGAGACCCAGTACTTC.

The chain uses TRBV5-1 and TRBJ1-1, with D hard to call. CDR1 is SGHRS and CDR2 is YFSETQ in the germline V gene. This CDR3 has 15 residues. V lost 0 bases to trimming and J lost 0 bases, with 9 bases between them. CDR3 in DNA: TGCGCCAGCAGCTTGGTGGGAGGCATGAACACTGAAGCTTTCTTT. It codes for CASSLVGGMNTEAFF.